This TCR beta chain was sequenced in a study of shared T cell receptors in the human thymus (dated by TCRdb to the early 2020s). The study in broad terms: The study examined how the human thymus generates shared, self-reactive T-cell receptor alpha chains.

As to this clone: Its antigen remains undetermined. Base qualities were left out, and no much larger clone turns up one base away.

The junction carries 14 bases between V and J, which are trimmed by 10 bases and 7 bases respectively. The CDR3 goes from the cysteine to the phenylalanine over 12 residues. This entry keeps only the CDR3 DNA: 36 bases, framed from base 1. The germline V gene gives CDR1 as MDHEN and CDR2 as SYDVKM. Libraries were constructed by the immunoSEQ multiplex PCR assay. TCRdb took over this immuneACCESS table, retaining in-frame rearrangements with V and J assigned. Such tables are incomplete; in checked studies, under half of the missing clones stem from an unresolved V gene, and the remainder is unexplained. The sample has 700,000 to 750,000 clones on record, 80% to 90% of them singletons. The ten top clones hold 0.0095% to 0.011% of the sample. The same sample was also used in a study of human thymus T cells. Per that second paper: The donors were immunologically healthy infants in Finland who had open corrective cardiac surgery for congenital heart defects. The thymus tissue came from surgical resects taken out during corrective cardiac surgery. Both the thymic and the peripheral blood repertoires appeared to show biased V and J gene segment usage. The related research reported highly overlapping thymic TCR repertoires among unrelated individuals. The study characterized TCR alpha and beta repertoires from roughly eight infant thymus samples and a few related peripheral blood samples. Donor ages ranging from about 6 to 244 days were recorded, and 5 to 7 male and two female infants were included in the cohort. Thymocytes were released mechanically from tissue and stored at -70 °C as pellets of about 9-32 million cells. A QIAsymphony instrument was used to extract genomic DNA from frozen cell pellets. Using the immunoSEQ multiplex PCR assay, the TCRB and TCRAD loci were amplified from a standardized quantity of quality-controlled genomic DNA. The amplicons spanned the V(D)J region and were long enough to cover the CDR3 and allow V and J genes to be identified. The commercial immunoSEQ service was used to sequence amplicons on an Illumina platform. Primer bias and sequencing errors were corrected as previously described, and TCRAD and TCRB definitions were based on the IMGT database. immunoSEQ Analyzer 3.0 and VDJTools were used for repertoire analysis, which covered basic statistics, V/J segment usage, diversity estimates, rarefaction and pairwise overlap. Chao1, ChaoE, Efron-Thisted, Shannon and inverse Simpson indices were used to estimate diversity, which was also estimated on datasets down-sampled to the smallest sample. Repertoire overlap used strict matching of CDR3 nucleotide sequence, V gene and J gene, with Jaccard-based multidimensional scaling clustering. Thymus samples yielded on average about 810,000 unique TCRB clonotypes, compared with around 84,000 from blood samples.

The sequence was collected from a girl under three years old with a congenital heart defect. Donor details come from another sample of the same person, matched by shared clones. The sample comprised thymocytes. The chain is assembled from TRBV28 and TRBJ1-5; the D gene is perhaps TRBD1, from 5 matching bases. The CDR3 reads CAIQGIAQPQHF. The base sequence is TGTGCCATTCAGGGAATTGCGCAGCCCCAGCATTTT.